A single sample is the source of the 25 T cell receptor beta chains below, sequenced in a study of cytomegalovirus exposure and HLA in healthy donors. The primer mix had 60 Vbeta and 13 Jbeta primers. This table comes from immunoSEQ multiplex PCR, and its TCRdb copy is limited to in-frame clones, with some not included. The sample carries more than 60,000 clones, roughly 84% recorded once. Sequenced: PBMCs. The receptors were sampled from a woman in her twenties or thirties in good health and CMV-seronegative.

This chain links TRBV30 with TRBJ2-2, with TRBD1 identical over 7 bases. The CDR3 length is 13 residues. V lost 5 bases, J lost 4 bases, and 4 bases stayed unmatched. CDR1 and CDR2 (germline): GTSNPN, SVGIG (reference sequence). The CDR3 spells CAWGDSGTGELFF. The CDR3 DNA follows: TGTGCCTGGGGGGACAGTGGCACCGGGGAGCTGTTTTTT.

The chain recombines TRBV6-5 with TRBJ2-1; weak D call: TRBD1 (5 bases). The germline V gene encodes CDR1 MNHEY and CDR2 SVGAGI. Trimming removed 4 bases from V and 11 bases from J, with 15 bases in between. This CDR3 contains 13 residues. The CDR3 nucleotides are TGTGCCAGCAGTTCGATACAGGAAAGTCAGCAGTTCTTC. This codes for CASSSIQESQQFF.

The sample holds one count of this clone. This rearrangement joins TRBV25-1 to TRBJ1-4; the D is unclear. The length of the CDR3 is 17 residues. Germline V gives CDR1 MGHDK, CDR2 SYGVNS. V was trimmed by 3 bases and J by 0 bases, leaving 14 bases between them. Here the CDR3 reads CASSDPRVGATNEKLFF. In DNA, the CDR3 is TGTGCCAGCAGTGACCCACGGGTGGGAGCAACTAATGAAAAACTGTTTTTT. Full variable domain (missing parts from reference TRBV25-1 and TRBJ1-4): EADIYQTPRYLVIGTGKKITLECSQTMGHDKMYWYQQDPGMELHLIHYSYGVNSTEKGDLSSESTVSRIRTEHFPLTLESARPSHTSQYLCASSDPRVGATNEKLFFGSGTQLSVL.

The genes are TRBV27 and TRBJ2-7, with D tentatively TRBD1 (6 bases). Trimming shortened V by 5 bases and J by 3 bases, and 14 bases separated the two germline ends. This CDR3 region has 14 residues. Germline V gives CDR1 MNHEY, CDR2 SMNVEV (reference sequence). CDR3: CASSPRAQGYEQYF. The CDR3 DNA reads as TGTGCCAGCAGTCCCCGAGCACAGGGCTACGAGCAGTACTTC.

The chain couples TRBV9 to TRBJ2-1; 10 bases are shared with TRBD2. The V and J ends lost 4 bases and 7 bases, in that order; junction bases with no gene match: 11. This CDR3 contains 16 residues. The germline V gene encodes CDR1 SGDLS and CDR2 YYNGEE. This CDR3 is CASSLPASGSGNEQFF. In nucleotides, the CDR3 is TGTGCCAGCAGCTTACCGGCTAGCGGGAGTGGTAATGAGCAGTTCTTC.

The CDR3 is CAIRAGLAEETQYF. CDR3 coding DNA: TGTGCCATCAGGGCCGGACTAGCCGAGGAGACCCAGTACTTC. The genes are TRBV10-3 and TRBJ2-5; 8 nucleotides align to TRBD2. The CDR3 totals 14 residues. V lost 6 bases and J lost 5; bases outside the gene matches: 8. The V gene's germline CDR1 is ENHRY and CDR2 SYGVKD.

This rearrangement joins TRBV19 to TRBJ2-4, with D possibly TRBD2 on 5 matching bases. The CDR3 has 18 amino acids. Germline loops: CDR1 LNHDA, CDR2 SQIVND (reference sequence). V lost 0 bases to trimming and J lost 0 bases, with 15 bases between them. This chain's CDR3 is CASSIDRASQSAKNIQYF. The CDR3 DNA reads TGTGCCAGTAGTATAGATCGGGCTAGCCAATCAGCCAAAAACATTCAGTACTTC.

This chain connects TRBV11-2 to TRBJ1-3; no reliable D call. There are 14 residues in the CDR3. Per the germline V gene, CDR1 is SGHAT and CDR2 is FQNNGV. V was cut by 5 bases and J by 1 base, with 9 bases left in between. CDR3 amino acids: CASSLQASGNTIYF. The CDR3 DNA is TGTGCCAGCAGCCTCCAGGCATCTGGAAACACCATATATTTT.

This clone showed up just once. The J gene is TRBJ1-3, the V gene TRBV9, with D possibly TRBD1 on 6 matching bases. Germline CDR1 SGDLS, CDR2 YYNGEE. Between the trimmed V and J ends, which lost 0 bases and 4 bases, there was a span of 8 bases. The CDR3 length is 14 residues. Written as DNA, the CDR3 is TGTGCCAGCAGCGTAGCAGGGGCGGGAAACACCATATATTTT. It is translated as CASSVAGAGNTIYF.

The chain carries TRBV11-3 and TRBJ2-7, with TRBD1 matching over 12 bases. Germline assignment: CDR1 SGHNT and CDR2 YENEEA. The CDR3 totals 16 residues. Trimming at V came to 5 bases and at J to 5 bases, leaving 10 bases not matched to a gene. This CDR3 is CASSPRSGTGGDEQYF. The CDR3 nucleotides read TGTGCCAGCAGCCCACGGTCCGGGACAGGGGGCGACGAGCAGTACTTC.

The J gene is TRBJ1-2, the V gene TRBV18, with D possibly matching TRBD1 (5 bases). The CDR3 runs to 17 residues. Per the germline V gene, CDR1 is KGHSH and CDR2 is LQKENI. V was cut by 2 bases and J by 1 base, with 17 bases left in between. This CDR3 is CASSPNGQGSVNYGYTF. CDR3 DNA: TGTGCCAGCTCACCAAATGGGCAGGGATCGGTTAACTATGGCTACACCTTC.

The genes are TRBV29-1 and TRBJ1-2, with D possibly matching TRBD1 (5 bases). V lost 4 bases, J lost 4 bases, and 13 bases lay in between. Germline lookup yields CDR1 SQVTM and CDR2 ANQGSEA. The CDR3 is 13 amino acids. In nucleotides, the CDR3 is TGCAGCGTTGTAACGGGGGAGTCCTATGGCTACACCTTC. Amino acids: CSVVTGESYGYTF.

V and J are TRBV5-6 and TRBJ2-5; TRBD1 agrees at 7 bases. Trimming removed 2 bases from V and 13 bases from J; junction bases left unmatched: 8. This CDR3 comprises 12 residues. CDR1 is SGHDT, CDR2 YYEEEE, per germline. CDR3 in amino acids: CASSLPGTVRYF. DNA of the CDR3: TGTGCCAGCAGCTTACCCGGGACAGTAAGGTACTTC. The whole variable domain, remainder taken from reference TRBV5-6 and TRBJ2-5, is DAGVTQSPTHLIKTRGQQVTLRCSPKSGHDTVSWYQQALGQGPQFIFQYYEEEERQRGNFPDRFSGHQFPNYSSELNVNALLLGDSALYLCASSLPGTVRYFGPGTRLLVL.

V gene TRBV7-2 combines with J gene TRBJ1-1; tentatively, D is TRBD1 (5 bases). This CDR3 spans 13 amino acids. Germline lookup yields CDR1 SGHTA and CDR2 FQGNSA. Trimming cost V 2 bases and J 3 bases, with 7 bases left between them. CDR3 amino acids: CASSLTGYTEAFF. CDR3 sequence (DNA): TGTGCCAGCAGCTTAACAGGATACACTGAAGCTTTCTTT.

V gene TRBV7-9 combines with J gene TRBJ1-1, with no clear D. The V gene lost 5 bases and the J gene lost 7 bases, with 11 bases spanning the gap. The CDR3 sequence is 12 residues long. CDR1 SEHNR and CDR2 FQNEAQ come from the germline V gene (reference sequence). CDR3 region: CASSPYNREAFF. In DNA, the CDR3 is TGTGCCAGCAGCCCGTACAATCGTGAAGCTTTCTTT.

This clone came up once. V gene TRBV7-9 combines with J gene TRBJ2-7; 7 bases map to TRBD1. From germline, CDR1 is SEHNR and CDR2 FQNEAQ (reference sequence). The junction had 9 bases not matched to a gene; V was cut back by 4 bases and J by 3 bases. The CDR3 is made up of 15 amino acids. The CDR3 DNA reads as TGTGCCAGCAGCTCCACAGGGGTATTAGGCTACGAGCAGTACTTC. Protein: CASSSTGVLGYEQYF.

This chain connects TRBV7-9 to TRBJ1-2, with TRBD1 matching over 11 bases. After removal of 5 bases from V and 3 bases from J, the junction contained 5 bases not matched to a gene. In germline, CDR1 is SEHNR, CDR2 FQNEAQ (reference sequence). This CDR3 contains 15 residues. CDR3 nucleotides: TGTGCCAGCAGCGGCGGGACAGGGGGACACTATGGCTACACCTTC. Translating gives CASSGGTGGHYGYTF.

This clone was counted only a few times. The CDR3 is CASSLDGFLEAFF. The CDR3 bases are TGTGCCAGCAGCTTAGACGGGTTTCTTGAAGCTTTCTTT. The chain combines TRBV11-2 with TRBJ1-1; no reliable D call. The CDR3 covers 13 residues. Trimming left V 0 bases short and J 7 bases short, with 9 bases between. CDR1 and CDR2 from the germline V gene are SGHAT and FQNNGV.

CDR3 nucleotide sequence: TGTGCCTGGAGTGGGGCAACCCAACTGTGGCCCCAGCATTTT. It encodes CAWSGATQLWPQHF. The chain couples TRBV30 to TRBJ1-5, with D unclear. Germline CDR1 is GTSNPN and CDR2 is SVGIG (reference sequence). The CDR3 is 14 residues long. V lost 1 base and J 9 bases, leaving 16 bases between the germline ends.

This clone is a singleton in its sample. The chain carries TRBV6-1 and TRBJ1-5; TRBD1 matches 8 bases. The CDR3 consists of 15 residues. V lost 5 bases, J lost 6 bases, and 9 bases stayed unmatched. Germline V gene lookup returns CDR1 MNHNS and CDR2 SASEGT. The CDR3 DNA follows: TGTGCCAGCAGTCCTACAGGGGGTGAAGGTCAGCCCCAGCATTTT. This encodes CASSPTGGEGQPQHF.

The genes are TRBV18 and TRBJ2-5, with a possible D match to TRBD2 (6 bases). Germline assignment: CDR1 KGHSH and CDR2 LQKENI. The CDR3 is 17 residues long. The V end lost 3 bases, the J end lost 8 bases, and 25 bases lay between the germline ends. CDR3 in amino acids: CASSPSASASQTRTQYF. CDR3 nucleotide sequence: TGTGCCAGCTCACCCTCGGCTAGCGCGTCTCAAACGAGAACCCAGTACTTC.

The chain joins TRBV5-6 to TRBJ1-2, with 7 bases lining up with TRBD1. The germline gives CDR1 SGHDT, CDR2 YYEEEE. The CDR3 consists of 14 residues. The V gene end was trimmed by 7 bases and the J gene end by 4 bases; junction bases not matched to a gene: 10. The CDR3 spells CASHKGQPSYGYTF. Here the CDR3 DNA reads TGTGCCAGCCATAAGGGACAGCCTAGCTATGGCTACACCTTC.

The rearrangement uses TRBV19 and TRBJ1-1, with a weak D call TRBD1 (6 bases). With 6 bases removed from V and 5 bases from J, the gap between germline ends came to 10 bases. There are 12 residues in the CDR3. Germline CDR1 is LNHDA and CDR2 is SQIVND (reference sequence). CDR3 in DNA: TGTGCCAGTAGACAGGGTGGAACTGAAGCTTTCTTT. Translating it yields CASRQGGTEAFF.

CDR3 bases: TGTGCCTGGAACCTCCGCGGGGGACGCACTGAAGCTTTCTTT. As protein: CAWNLRGGRTEAFF. The V call is TRBV30, the J call TRBJ1-1, with D possibly TRBD1 on 5 matching bases. Germline V gene lookup returns CDR1 GTSNPN and CDR2 SVGIG (reference sequence). CDR3 length: 14 amino acids. V was clipped by 4 bases and J by 4 bases, with 16 bases between them.

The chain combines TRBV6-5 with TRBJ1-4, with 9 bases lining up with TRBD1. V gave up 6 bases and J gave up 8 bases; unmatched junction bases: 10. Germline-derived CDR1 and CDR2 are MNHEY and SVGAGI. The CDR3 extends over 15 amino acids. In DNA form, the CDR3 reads TGTGCCAGCAGCACAGGACAGGGGAGAAGGGAAAAACTGTTTTTT. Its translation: CASSTGQGRREKLFF.